A selection of T cell receptor beta chains follows, all from one sample in a study of T-cell reconstitution after alpha-beta-depleted transplantation in children. TCRdb re-derived calls from the PCR reads in MiXCR, one entry per CDR3 protein. The profile shows about a million distinct CDR3 sequences, about 26% of them singletons. This specimen was PBMCs, mostly from graft donor cells, taken 360 days after TCRalphabeta/CD19-depleted stem cell transplant. These receptors were obtained from a boy less than two years old who had a stem cell transplant for SCID, so the T cells may come from the graft donor. Both conserved end residues are part of each CDR3. D genes are given only for firm matches. Size is omitted from some rows. Given values are once, few, many or a class for expanded clones.

j_call,clone_size,d_call,v_call,cdr3_aa,cdr3_nt
TRBJ2-7,.,.,TRBV29-1,CSVRDDFYYEQYF,TGCAGCGTACGGGACGACTTCTACTACGAGCAGTACTTC
TRBJ2-3,.,.,TRBV12-3/TRBV12-4,CASSFFRRETTDTQYF,TGTGCCAGCAGTTTCTTCCGACGGGAGACCACAGATACGCAGTATTTT
TRBJ2-3,.,.,TRBV11-3,CASSLRTGRTDTQYF,TGTGCCAGCAGCTTACGGACTGGGCGCACAGATACGCAGTATTTT
TRBJ2-2,few,TRBD1,TRBV10-3,CAISEFGQARGTGELFF,TGTGCCATCAGTGAGTTCGGACAGGCTCGGGGCACCGGGGAGCTGTTTTTT
TRBJ1-2,.,.,TRBV4-3,CASSQGQVSWGYTF,TGCGCCAGCAGCCAAGGGCAGGTATCATGGGGCTACACCTTC
TRBJ2-5,.,.,TRBV7-2,CASSGIGGPHQETQYF,TGTGCCAGCAGCGGCATAGGGGGACCCCACCAAGAGACCCAGTACTTC
TRBJ1-5,.,TRBD1,TRBV12-3/TRBV12-4,CASSQDRVGQPQHF,TGTGCCAGCAGCCAAGACAGGGTAGGTCAGCCCCAGCATTTT
TRBJ2-3,few,.,TRBV9,CASSRDERTDTQYF,TGTGCCAGCAGCCGGGACGAAAGAACAGATACGCAGTATTTT
TRBJ1-1,.,TRBD1,TRBV6-5,CASSYSGTGDGFTEAFF,TGTGCCAGCAGTTACTCGGGGACAGGGGATGGTTTTACTGAAGCTTTCTTT
TRBJ2-3,.,TRBD2,TRBV3-1,CASSQEAGLEADTQYF,TGTGCCAGCAGCCAAGAGGCGGGACTAGAGGCAGATACGCAGTATTTT
TRBJ1-1,few,.,TRBV20-1,CSASGRVTEAFF,TGCAGTGCTAGCGGACGGGTCACTGAAGCTTTCTTT
TRBJ2-1,.,.,TRBV2,CASGSGAQNEQFF,TGTGCCAGCGGTTCTGGGGCCCAGAATGAGCAGTTCTTC
TRBJ2-1,.,TRBD2,TRBV18,CASSPGLAHNEQFF,TGTGCCAGCTCACCGGGACTAGCCCACAATGAGCAGTTCTTC
TRBJ1-5,.,.,TRBV5-1,CASSLDGGPNQPQHF,TGCGCCAGCAGCTTGGATGGGGGCCCGAATCAGCCCCAGCATTTT
TRBJ2-2,few,.,TRBV20-1,CSARDQPGRTGELFF,TGCAGTGCTAGAGATCAACCGGGACGCACCGGGGAGCTGTTTTTT
TRBJ2-3,.,.,TRBV7-2,CASSLGSQTDTQYF,TGTGCCAGCAGCTTAGGGAGCCAGACAGATACGCAGTATTTT
TRBJ1-6,.,TRBD1,TRBV18,CASSLGGQLNNSPLHF,TGTGCCAGCTCACTTGGGGGACAGTTAAATAATTCACCCCTCCACTTT
TRBJ1-1,once,.,TRBV7-9,CASSRSGGDTEAFF,TGTGCCAGCAGCCGCTCCGGGGGCGACACTGAAGCTTTCTTT
TRBJ2-2,many,TRBD1,TRBV28,CASSRQGSSGELFF,TGTGCCAGCTCCCGACAGGGGTCGTCCGGGGAGCTGTTTTTT
TRBJ2-1,.,TRBD2,TRBV11-1,CASSRGRAPSGGASSYNEQFF,TGTGCCAGCAGCCGCGGACGTGCCCCTAGCGGGGGGGCAAGCTCCTACAATGAGCAGTTCTTC
TRBJ2-5,.,TRBD2,TRBV12-3/TRBV12-4,CASSFREELRETQYF,TGTGCCAGCAGTTTCCGGGAGGAATTGCGGGAGACCCAGTACTTC
TRBJ2-3,.,.,TRBV28,CASSPSWVASTDTQYF,TGTGCCAGCAGTCCCTCCTGGGTTGCTAGCACAGATACGCAGTATTTT
TRBJ1-6,.,.,TRBV12-3/TRBV12-4,CASSLLSSPLHF,TGTGCCAGCAGTTTATTGTCCTCACCCCTCCACTTT
TRBJ2-3,few,TRBD1,TRBV6-9,CASSSWDRTRTDTQYF,TGTGCCAGCAGTTCCTGGGACAGGACGCGGACAGATACGCAGTATTTT
TRBJ2-3,many,TRBD2,TRBV2,CASSGASGFGDTQYF,TGTGCCAGCAGCGGAGCTAGCGGTTTTGGAGATACGCAGTATTTT
TRBJ2-7,few,TRBD1,TRBV5-1,CASGQRSYEQYF,TGCGCCTCGGGACAGAGGTCCTACGAGCAGTACTTC
TRBJ1-1,.,.,TRBV15,CATSRVGLRVRANTEAFF,TGTGCCACCAGCAGAGTGGGTCTTAGGGTCAGGGCTAACACTGAAGCTTTCTTT
TRBJ2-2,.,.,TRBV30,CAWTVGRNTGELFF,TGTGCCTGGACCGTGGGTCGGAACACCGGGGAGCTGTTTTTT
TRBJ1-6,few,.,TRBV29-1,CSVGFGGNSPLHF,TGCAGCGTTGGATTTGGAGGGAATTCACCCCTCCACTTT
TRBJ1-1,.,TRBD1,TRBV5-1,CASSRRQGVTEAFF,TGCGCCAGCAGCAGAAGACAGGGAGTCACTGAAGCTTTCTTT
TRBJ1-5,few,.,TRBV15,CATSRGDVSNQPQHF,TGTGCCACCAGCAGGGGGGACGTTAGCAATCAGCCCCAGCATTTT
TRBJ2-3,.,.,TRBV5-1,CASSLNSASTDTQYF,TGCGCCAGCAGCTTGAACAGTGCTAGCACAGATACGCAGTATTTT
TRBJ2-5,.,.,TRBV18,CASSSRGASGETQYF,TGTGCCAGCTCGTCTCGCGGAGCGAGTGGGGAGACCCAGTACTTC
TRBJ1-2,.,TRBD1,TRBV11-2,CASSPNAPQGANYGYTF,TGTGCCAGCAGCCCAAATGCCCCGCAGGGGGCTAACTATGGCTACACCTTC
TRBJ1-1,few,TRBD1,TRBV7-2,CASSLAVGQPNTEAFF,TGTGCCAGCAGCTTAGCGGTGGGACAGCCGAACACTGAAGCTTTCTTT
TRBJ2-1,many,.,TRBV3-1,CASSQETGVEQFF,TGTGCCAGCAGCCAAGAGACCGGGGTTGAGCAGTTCTTC
TRBJ1-5,few,.,TRBV12-3/TRBV12-4,CASSSDTLSNQPQHF,TGTGCCAGCAGTTCGGACACCCTTAGCAATCAGCCCCAGCATTTT
TRBJ2-1,few,TRBD2,TRBV12-5,CASGLGIVSSGGAWINEQFF,TGTGCTAGTGGTTTGGGAATTGTGTCTAGCGGGGGGGCATGGATAAATGAGCAGTTCTTC
TRBJ2-7,few,.,TRBV6-5,CASSYSGRAGYEQYF,TGTGCCAGCAGTTACTCGGGAAGGGCGGGCTACGAGCAGTACTTC
TRBJ2-1,.,.,TRBV20-1,CSWTPDISYNEQFF,TGCAGTTGGACACCTGACATCTCCTACAATGAGCAGTTCTTC
TRBJ1-3,.,TRBD1,TRBV6-5,CASSYWTGKGNTIYF,TGTGCCAGCAGTTACTGGACAGGGAAAGGAAACACCATATATTTT
TRBJ2-7,.,.,TRBV27,CASGSPYEQYF,TGTGCCAGCGGCTCCCCCTACGAGCAGTACTTC
TRBJ2-2,.,TRBD2,TRBV5-1,CASSARLAGANRNTGELFF,TGCGCCAGCAGCGCGCGACTAGCGGGGGCCAATAGGAACACCGGGGAGCTGTTTTTT
TRBJ1-5,.,.,TRBV12-3/TRBV12-4,CASSPGGSYSNQPQHF,TGTGCCAGCAGTCCCGGAGGTTCTTATAGCAATCAGCCCCAGCATTTT
TRBJ2-2,few,TRBD2,TRBV9,CASSVSASSGGNTGELFF,TGTGCCAGCAGCGTCTCCGCCTCTAGCGGGGGTAACACCGGGGAGCTGTTTTTT
TRBJ2-1,few,.,TRBV30,CAWSVGANEQFF,TGTGCCTGGAGTGTAGGGGCGAATGAGCAGTTCTTC
TRBJ2-5,many,.,TRBV12-3/TRBV12-4,CASSSGFQETQYF,TGTGCCAGCAGTTCGGGTTTCCAAGAGACCCAGTACTTC
TRBJ2-5,.,.,TRBV20-1,CSAGALAHQETQYF,TGCAGTGCTGGGGCACTAGCCCACCAAGAGACCCAGTACTTC
TRBJ2-3,.,TRBD2,TRBV5-1,CASSLLAGETDTQYF,TGCGCCAGCAGCTTGTTAGCGGGGGAGACAGATACGCAGTATTTT
TRBJ1-5,.,.,TRBV5-1,CARPRSPNQPQHF,TGCGCCCGCCCAAGGTCCCCCAATCAGCCCCAGCATTTT
TRBJ2-5,few,.,TRBV12-3/TRBV12-4,CASSFNEGETQYF,TGTGCCAGCAGTTTTAACGAGGGGGAGACCCAGTACTTC
TRBJ2-5,few,TRBD2,TRBV6-2/TRBV6-3,CASSNLAVQQETQYF,TGTGCCAGCAGCAACCTAGCGGTTCAACAAGAGACCCAGTACTTC
TRBJ2-7,.,.,TRBV9,CASSVGYGVYEQYF,TGTGCCAGCAGCGTAGGCTACGGGGTCTACGAGCAGTACTTC
TRBJ2-1,many,TRBD2,TRBV4-2,CASSRGLAGGAYNEQFF,TGTGCCAGCAGCCGGGGACTAGCGGGGGGCGCCTACAATGAGCAGTTCTTC
TRBJ2-7,few,.,TRBV29-1,CSVAVGRVSYEQYF,TGCAGCGTTGCGGTGGGCAGGGTCTCCTACGAGCAGTACTTC
TRBJ2-3,.,TRBD2,TRBV6-1,CASGRAGGTDTQYF,TGTGCCAGCGGTAGGGCGGGAGGGACAGATACGCAGTATTTT
TRBJ2-3,few,.,TRBV5-1,CASSLGVASGGDTQYF,TGCGCCAGCAGCTTGGGCGTCGCGTCAGGAGGGGATACGCAGTATTTT
TRBJ2-3,.,TRBD1,TRBV10-2,CASISDRGPSDTQYF,TGCGCCAGCATCTCAGACAGGGGGCCCTCAGATACGCAGTATTTT
TRBJ2-3,few,.,TRBV12-3/TRBV12-4,CASSLAQPSGGDTQYF,TGTGCCAGCAGTTTGGCCCAGCCGTCGGGTGGAGATACGCAGTATTTT